This TCR beta chain was captured by sequencing in a study of CD8 T cells in ankylosing spondylitis. Findings and limits, study-wide: Peripheral blood held disease-linked clones only at relatively low frequency, and these were CD8+. Reports of some motif variants in reactive arthritis synovial fluid and blood predate this one. Ankylosing spondylitis blood appeared to be characterized by a TCR beta motif of eight highly homologous variants.

Of note for this clonotype: Its target is unknown.

The V gene end was trimmed by 4 bases and the J gene end by 10 bases; junction bases not matched to a gene: 5. Germline CDR1 DFQATT, CDR2 SNEGSKA (reference sequence). This CDR3 has 11 amino acids. A quantitative 5'-RACE method, one with molecular barcodes, was used to make TCR beta libraries. TCRdb re-called the 5' RACE reads through MiXCR, storing one row per CDR3 protein. Seen here are roughly 350,000 distinct CDR3 sequences, 6.5% to 10% observed once, and the top ten hold more than 14%. This sequence originates from a male donor with ankylosing spondylitis. The V call is TRBV20-1, the J call TRBJ2-5; 8 nucleotides align to TRBD2. Sequences were obtained from blood, either unsorted or a sorted T cell fraction (not recorded which). CDR3: CSATGGVLQYF. The DNA for the CDR3 is TGCAGTGCTACGGGGGGGGTCCTCCAGTACTTC.